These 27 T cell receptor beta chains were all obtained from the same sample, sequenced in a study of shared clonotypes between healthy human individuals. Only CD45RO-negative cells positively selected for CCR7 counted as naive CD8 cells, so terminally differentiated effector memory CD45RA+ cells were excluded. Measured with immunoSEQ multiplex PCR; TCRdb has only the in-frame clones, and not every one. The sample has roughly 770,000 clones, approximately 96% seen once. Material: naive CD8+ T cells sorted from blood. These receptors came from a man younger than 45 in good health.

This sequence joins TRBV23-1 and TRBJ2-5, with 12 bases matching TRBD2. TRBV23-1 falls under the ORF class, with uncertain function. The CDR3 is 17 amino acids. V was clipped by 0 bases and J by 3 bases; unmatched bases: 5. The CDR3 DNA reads TGCGCCAGCAGTCAATCGGGACTAGCGGGCTTCGAAGAGACCCAGTACTTC. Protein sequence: CASSQSGLAGFEETQYF.

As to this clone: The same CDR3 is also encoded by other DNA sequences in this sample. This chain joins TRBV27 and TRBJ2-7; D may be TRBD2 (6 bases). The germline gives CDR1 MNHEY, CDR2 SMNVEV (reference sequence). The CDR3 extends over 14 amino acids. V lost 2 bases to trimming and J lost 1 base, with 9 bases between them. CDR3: CASSLLGGSYEQYF. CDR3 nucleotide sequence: TGTGCCAGCAGTTTACTAGGAGGGTCCTACGAGCAGTACTTC.

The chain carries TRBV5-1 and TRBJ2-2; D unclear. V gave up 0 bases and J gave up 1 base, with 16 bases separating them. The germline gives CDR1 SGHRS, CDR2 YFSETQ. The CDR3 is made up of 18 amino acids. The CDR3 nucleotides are TGCGCCAGCAGCTTGGATCATTATCGGCAGCTGAACACCGGGGAGCTGTTTTTT. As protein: CASSLDHYRQLNTGELFF.

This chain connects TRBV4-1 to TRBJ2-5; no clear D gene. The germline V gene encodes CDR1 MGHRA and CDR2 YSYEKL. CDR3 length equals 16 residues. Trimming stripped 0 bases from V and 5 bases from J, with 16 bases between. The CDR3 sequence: CASSQDTSWGRETQYF. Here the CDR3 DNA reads TGCGCCAGCAGCCAAGATACCAGCTGGGGTAGGGAGACCCAGTACTTC.

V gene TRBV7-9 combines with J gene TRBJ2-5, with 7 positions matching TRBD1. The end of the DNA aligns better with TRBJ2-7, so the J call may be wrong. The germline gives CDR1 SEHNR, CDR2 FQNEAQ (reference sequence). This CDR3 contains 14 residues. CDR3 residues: CASSRPGQPYEQYF. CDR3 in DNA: TGTGCCAGCAGCAGACCGGGACAGCCCTACGAGCAGTACTTC.

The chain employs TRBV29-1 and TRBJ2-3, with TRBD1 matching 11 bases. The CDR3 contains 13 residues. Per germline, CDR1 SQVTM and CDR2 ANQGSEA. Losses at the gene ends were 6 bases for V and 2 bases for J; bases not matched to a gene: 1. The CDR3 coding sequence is TGCAGCGTGGGACAGGGGGACACAGATACGCAGTATTTT. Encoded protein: CSVGQGDTDTQYF.

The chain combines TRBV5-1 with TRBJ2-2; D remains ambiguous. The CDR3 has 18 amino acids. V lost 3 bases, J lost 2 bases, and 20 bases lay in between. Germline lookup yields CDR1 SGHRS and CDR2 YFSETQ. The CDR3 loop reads CASSSRGRPMGNTGELFF. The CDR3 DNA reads TGCGCCAGCAGCTCCCGAGGAAGGCCAATGGGCAACACCGGGGAGCTGTTTTTT.

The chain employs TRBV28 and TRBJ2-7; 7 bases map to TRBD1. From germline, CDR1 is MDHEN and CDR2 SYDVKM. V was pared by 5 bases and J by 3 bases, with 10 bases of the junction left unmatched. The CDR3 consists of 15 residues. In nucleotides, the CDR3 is TGTGCCAGCAGTCCCCTCGGACAGGATTTCTACGAGCAGTACTTC. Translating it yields CASSPLGQDFYEQYF.

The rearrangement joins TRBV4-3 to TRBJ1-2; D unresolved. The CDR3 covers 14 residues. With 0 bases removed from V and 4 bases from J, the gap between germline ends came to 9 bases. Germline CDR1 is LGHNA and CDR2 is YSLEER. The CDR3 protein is CASSQDPGSYGYTF. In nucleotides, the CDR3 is TGCGCCAGCAGCCAAGACCCGGGGAGCTATGGCTACACCTTC.

CDR3 nucleotides: TGTGCCAGCAGCTTGCGGGACGAAGAGGTAGATACGCAGTATTTT. This codes for CASSLRDEEVDTQYF. This chain joins TRBV7-2 and TRBJ2-3; a weak D match, TRBD2 (6 bases). This CDR3 region has 15 residues. Trimming shortened V by 3 bases and J by 5 bases, and 15 bases separated the two germline ends. Germline V gives CDR1 SGHTA, CDR2 FQGNSA.

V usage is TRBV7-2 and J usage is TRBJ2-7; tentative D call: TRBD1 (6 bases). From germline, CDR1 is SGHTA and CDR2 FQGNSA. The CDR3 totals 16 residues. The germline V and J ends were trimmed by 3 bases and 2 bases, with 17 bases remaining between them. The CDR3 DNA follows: TGTGCCAGCAGCTTCTTAACCGGGACACGAACCTACGAGCAGTACTTC. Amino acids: CASSFLTGTRTYEQYF.

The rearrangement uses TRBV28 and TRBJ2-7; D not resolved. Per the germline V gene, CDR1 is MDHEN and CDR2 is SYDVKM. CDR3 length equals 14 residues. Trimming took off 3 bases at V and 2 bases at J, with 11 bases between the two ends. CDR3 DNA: TGTGCCAGCAGTTTTGGGCTAAGCGCCTACGAGCAGTACTTC. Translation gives CASSFGLSAYEQYF.

The CDR3 sequence is CASSLVAYEQYF. DNA for the CDR3: TGTGCCAGCAGCTTAGTCGCATACGAGCAGTACTTC. This chain joins TRBV7-8 and TRBJ2-7; D unclear. The germline gives CDR1 SGHVS, CDR2 FQNEAQ. The CDR3 spans 12 residues. V shed 1 base and J shed 4 bases, with 5 bases lying between them.

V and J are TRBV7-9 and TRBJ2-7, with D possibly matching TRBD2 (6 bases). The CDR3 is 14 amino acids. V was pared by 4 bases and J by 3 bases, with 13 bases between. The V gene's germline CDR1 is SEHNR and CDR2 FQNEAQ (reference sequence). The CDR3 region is CASSWDFGNYEQYF. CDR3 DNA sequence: TGTGCCAGCAGCTGGGACTTTGGGAACTACGAGCAGTACTTC. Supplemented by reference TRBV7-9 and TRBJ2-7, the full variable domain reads DTGVSQNPRHKITKRGQNVTFRCDPISEHNRLYWYRQTLGQGPEFLTYFQNEAQLEKSRLLSDRFSAERPKGSFSTLEIQRTEQGDSAMYLCASSWDFGNYEQYFGPGTRLTVT.

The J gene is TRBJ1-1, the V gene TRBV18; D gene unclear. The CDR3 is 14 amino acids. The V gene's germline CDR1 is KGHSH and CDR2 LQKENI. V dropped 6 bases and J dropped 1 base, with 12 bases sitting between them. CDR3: CASSPQARNTEAFF. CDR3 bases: TGTGCCAGCTCCCCTCAGGCCAGGAACACTGAAGCTTTCTTT.

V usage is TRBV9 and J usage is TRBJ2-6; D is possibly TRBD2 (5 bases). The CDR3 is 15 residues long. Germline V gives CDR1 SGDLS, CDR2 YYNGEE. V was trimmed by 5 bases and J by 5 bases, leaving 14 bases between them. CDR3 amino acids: CASRPERGWANVLTF. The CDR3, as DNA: TGTGCCAGCAGGCCCGAGAGAGGGTGGGCCAACGTCCTGACTTTC.

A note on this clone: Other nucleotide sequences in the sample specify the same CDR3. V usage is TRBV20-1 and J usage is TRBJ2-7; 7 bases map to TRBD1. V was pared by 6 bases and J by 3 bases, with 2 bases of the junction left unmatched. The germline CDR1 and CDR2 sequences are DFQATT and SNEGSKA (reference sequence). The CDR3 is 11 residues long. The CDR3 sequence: CSARDSYEQYF. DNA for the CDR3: TGCAGTGCAAGGGACAGCTACGAGCAGTACTTC.

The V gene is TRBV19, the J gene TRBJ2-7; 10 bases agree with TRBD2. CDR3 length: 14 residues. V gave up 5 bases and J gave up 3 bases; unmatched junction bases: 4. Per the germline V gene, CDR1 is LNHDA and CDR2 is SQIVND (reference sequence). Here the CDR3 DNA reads TGTGCCAGTAGTCGGACTAGCGGCTTCTACGAGCAGTACTTC. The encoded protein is CASSRTSGFYEQYF.

CDR3 nucleotides: TGCAGCGTTGAAGGGGACAGGGGGAAGTACGAGCAGTACTTC. It translates to CSVEGDRGKYEQYF. This chain joins TRBV29-1 and TRBJ2-7, with 11 bases lining up with TRBD1. Germline CDR1 and CDR2: SQVTM and ANQGSEA. The length of the CDR3 is 14 residues. Losses at the gene ends were 1 base for V and 4 bases for J; bases not matched to a gene: 3.

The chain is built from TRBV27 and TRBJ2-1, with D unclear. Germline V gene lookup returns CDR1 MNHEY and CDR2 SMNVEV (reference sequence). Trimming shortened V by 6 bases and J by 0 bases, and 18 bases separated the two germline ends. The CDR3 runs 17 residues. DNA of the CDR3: TGTGCCAGCAGCTCGGAACGGTATCGAAGCTCCTACAATGAGCAGTTCTTC. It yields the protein CASSSERYRSSYNEQFF.

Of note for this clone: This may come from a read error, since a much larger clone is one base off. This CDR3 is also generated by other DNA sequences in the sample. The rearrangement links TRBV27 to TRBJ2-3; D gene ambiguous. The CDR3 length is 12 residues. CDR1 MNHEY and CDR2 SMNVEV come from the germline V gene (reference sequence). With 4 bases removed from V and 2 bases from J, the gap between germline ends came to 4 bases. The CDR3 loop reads CASSSNTDTQYF. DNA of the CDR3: TGTGCCAGCAGTTCCAACACAGATACGCAGTATTTT.

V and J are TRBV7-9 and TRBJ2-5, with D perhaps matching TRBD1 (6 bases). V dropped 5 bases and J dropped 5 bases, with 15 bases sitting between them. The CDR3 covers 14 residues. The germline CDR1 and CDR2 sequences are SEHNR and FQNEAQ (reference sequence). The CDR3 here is CASSPTGTPETQYF. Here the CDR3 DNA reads TGTGCCAGCAGCCCGACAGGCACCCCGGAGACCCAGTACTTC.

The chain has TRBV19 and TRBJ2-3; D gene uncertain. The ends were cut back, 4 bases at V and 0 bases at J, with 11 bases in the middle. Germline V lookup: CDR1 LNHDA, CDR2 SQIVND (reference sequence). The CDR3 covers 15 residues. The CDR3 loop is CASSRVLESTDTQYF. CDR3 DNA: TGTGCCAGTAGTAGAGTTCTTGAGAGCACAGATACGCAGTATTTT.

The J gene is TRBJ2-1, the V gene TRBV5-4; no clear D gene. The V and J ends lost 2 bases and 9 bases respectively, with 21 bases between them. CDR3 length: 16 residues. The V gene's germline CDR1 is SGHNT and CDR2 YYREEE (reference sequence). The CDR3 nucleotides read TGTGCCAGCAGCTTTTGGGCGGTCAGGTTACTGGGTGAGCAGTTCTTC. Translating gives CASSFWAVRLLGEQFF. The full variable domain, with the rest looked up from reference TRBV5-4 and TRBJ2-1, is ETGVTQSPTHLIKTRGQQVTLRCSSQSGHNTVSWYQQALGQGPQFIFQYYREEENGRGNFPPRFSGLQFPNYSSELNVNALELDDSALYLCASSFWAVRLLGEQFFGPGTRLTVL.

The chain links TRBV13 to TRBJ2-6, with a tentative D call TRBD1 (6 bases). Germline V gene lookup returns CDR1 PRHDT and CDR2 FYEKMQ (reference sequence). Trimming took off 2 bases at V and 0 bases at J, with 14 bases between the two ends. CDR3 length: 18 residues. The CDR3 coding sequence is TGTGCCAGCAGCTTACTCCGGACAGAAACCTCTGGGGCCAACGTCCTGACTTTC. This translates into CASSLLRTETSGANVLTF.

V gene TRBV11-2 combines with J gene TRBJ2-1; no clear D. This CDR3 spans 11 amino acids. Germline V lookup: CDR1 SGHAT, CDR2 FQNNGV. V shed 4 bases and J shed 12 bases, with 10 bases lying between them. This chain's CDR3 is CASSSLYGQFF. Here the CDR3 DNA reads TGTGCCAGCAGCTCATTGTATGGGCAGTTCTTC.

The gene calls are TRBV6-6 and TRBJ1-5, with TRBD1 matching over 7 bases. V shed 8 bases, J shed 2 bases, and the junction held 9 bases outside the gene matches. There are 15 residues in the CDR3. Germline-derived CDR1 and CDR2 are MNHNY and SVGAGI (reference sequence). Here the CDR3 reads CASSPRDSGNQPQHF. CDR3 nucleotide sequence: TGTGCCAGCTCGCCCAGGGACAGCGGCAATCAGCCCCAGCATTTT.